This TCR beta chain emerged from a study of neurological immune-mediated disorders. Whole-study results and caveats: HTLV-1-associated myelopathy had the most TCR clonal expansion, whereas multiple sclerosis had the least (lower than in healthy controls).

The V gene lost 1 base and the J gene lost 2 bases, with 12 bases spanning the gap. Germline CDR1 and CDR2: SGHRS and YFSETQ. The CDR3 spans 16 residues. 5'RACE generated cDNA with 10-nucleotide random UMIs. Over 160 million TCR-beta sequences from 15-18 subjects were obtained in each sequencing run. From the 5' RACE reads, TCRdb called clonotypes with MiXCR, one entry per CDR3 protein. Here the sample spans tens of thousands of distinct CDR3 sequences, about 5.6% being singletons. In this sample, this clonotype turned up many times. As yet, its antigen is unknown. The TCR comes from a woman between 18 and 29 years old with multiple sclerosis. The V call is TRBV5-1, the J call TRBJ2-2; D unclear. Material for sequencing was CD4+ T cells from blood. CDR3 sequence (DNA): TGCGCCAGCAGCTTGAAGGCGGCAGCAAACACCGGGGAGCTGTTTTTT. Translated, it gives CASSLKAAANTGELFF.